The clone carrying this T cell receptor (beta chain) was seen many times. The record originates from a study of T cells after yellow fever vaccination. Study details: Fractions of limited cellularity were prepared by means of SMART-Seq v4 Ultra Low Input.

The CDR3 contains 17 residues. V gave up 0 bases and J gave up 9 bases; unmatched junction bases: 11. Germline CDR1 is SGHVS and CDR2 is FQNEAQ. TCRdb ran MiXCR on the 5' RACE reads and lists one entry per CDR3 protein. The table has over 45,000 distinct CDR3 sequences, roughly 6.9% seen once. Sequenced material: CD8+ T cells sorted from PBMCs, taken on the day of the first yellow fever vaccination. The TCR was taken from a man aged 18 to 35 who received the YFV17D yellow fever vaccine. The gene calls are TRBV7-8 and TRBJ2-1; 10 nucleotides match TRBD2. In nucleotides, the CDR3 is TGTGCCAGCAGCTTAGCCCCTAGCGGGGGAACTAGAGGTGAGCAGTTCTTC. Protein product: CASSLAPSGGTRGEQFF.